This T cell receptor (beta chain) came from a study of blood T cell repertoires in COVID-19. On the study more broadly: Acute-phase and convalescent COVID-19 samples originated in the United States, Italy and Spain. The analysed material was cDNA or gDNA that came from T cells, B-cell-depleted T cells, or PBMCs.

The CDR3 runs to 10 residues. This clone was counted between two and nine times. One end of the junction does not line up with germline, which may come from a read error. One Seattle source followed patients from active infection through their disease course. In the source study's methods: Quantification of nucleated cells was approximated via reference gene primer amplification. Using immunoSEQ multiplex PCR, the repertoire was profiled, and TCRdb retains in-frame clones only, with some absent. That table gives V, J and clone size, and the DNA gave D and trimming. The sample lists about 170,000 clones, roughly 82% occurring once.

The source of this sequence is a woman aged 35 to 49 with COVID-19, enrolled during active disease. Sequencing was performed on peripheral blood. This chain links TRBV12-3 or TRBV12-4 with TRBJ1-1; tentatively, D is TRBD1 (6 bases). The CDR3 nucleotides are TGTGCCAGCAGTTCTTACGGGACATCCTTT. It yields the protein CASSSYGTSF.